Shown below are 6 T cell receptor beta chains from a single sample sequenced in a study of blood T cell repertoires in COVID-19. The assay was immunoSEQ multiplex PCR, and TCRdb's table has in-frame clones only and misses some. The sample includes some 100,000 clones, roughly 92% of them seen just once. What was sequenced was peripheral blood. The receptors here all came from a man in his sixties or seventies with acute or convalescent COVID-19.

The rearrangement links TRBV18 to TRBJ1-5, with D maybe TRBD1 (5 bases). Germline lookup yields CDR1 KGHSH and CDR2 LQKENI. V was pared by 6 bases and J by 2 bases, with 11 bases between. The CDR3 sequence is 14 residues long. DNA for the CDR3: TGTGCCAGCTCTCCCGGGGGAGGCAATCAGCCCCAGCATTTT. Translated, it gives CASSPGGGNQPQHF. The full variable domain, rest sourced from reference TRBV18 and TRBJ1-5, is NAGVMQNPRHLVRRRGQEARLRCSPMKGHSHVYWYRQLPEEGLKFMVYLQKENIIDESGMPKERFSAEFPKEGPSILRIQQVVRGDSAAYFCASSPGGGNQPQHFGDGTRLSIL.

The chain couples TRBV6-6 to TRBJ1-2, with D tentatively TRBD1 (5 bases). The CDR3 runs to 16 residues. V gave up 0 bases and J gave up 0 bases, with 11 bases separating them. Germline CDR1 reads MNHNY; CDR2 reads SVGAGI (reference sequence). For the CDR3, the DNA is TGTGCCAGCAGTTACTCGGGGGGTGGCCCTAACTATGGCTACACCTTC. Its translation: CASSYSGGGPNYGYTF.

The chain links TRBV6-2 or TRBV6-3 to TRBJ1-1; maybe TRBD1 (5 bases). CDR1 and CDR2 (germline): MNHEY, SVGEGT. This CDR3 is 16 amino acids long. V lost 2 bases and J 0 bases, leaving 13 bases between the germline ends. The CDR3: CASSYLRVGVNTEAFF. In nucleotides, the CDR3 is TGTGCCAGCAGTTACCTCCGGGTAGGGGTGAACACTGAAGCTTTCTTT.

The chain is built from TRBV7-9 and TRBJ2-1, with D possibly being TRBD1 (6 bases). The CDR3 extends over 17 amino acids. From germline, CDR1 is SEHNR and CDR2 FQNEAQ (reference sequence). Trimming stripped 5 bases from V and 2 bases from J, with 19 bases between. The CDR3: CASSTDRTGQAYNEQFF. CDR3 nucleotide sequence: TGTGCCAGCAGCACCGATAGGACGGGACAAGCCTACAATGAGCAGTTCTTC.

J is TRBJ1-2 and V is TRBV5-6, with TRBD1 identical over 9 bases. The CDR3 length is 15 residues. Losses at the gene ends were 5 bases for V and 4 bases for J; bases not matched to a gene: 9. CDR1 is SGHDT and CDR2 is YYEEEE in the germline V gene. CDR3 nucleotide sequence: TGTGCCAGCAGACCGCCCGGGACAGGGTCCTATGGCTACACCTTC. Amino acid sequence: CASRPPGTGSYGYTF.

The J gene is TRBJ1-1, the V gene TRBV7-6; 9 nucleotides align to TRBD1. The germline gives CDR1 SGHVS, CDR2 FNYEAQ. The CDR3 spans 15 residues. With V trimmed by 5 bases and J by 4 bases, 8 bases remained unmatched. The CDR3 nucleotides are TGTGCCAGCAGCCAGGGACAGGGAGGGTTCACTGAAGCTTTCTTT. Translated, it gives CASSQGQGGFTEAFF.